This is a list of T cell receptor beta chains from one sample in a study of cytomegalovirus exposure and HLA in healthy donors. TCRdb's table, derived via immunoSEQ multiplex PCR, lists solely in-frame clones and lacks some. The sample yields some 65,000 clones, less than 65% seen once. Source material: PBMCs. These receptor sequences come from a man younger than 45 in good health and CMV-seronegative. CDR3s include the opening cysteine and the closing phenylalanine or tryptophan. Each record gives: D gene, clone size, V gene, J gene, CDR3 DNA, CDR3 protein. D genes are given only for firm matches. Size is omitted from some rows. Given values are once, few, many or a class for expanded clones.

D: NA
size: few
V: TRBV5-1
J: TRBJ2-1
DNA: TGCGCCAGCAGTGAGGGTGTCGGGTACAATGAGCAGTTCTTC
CDR3: CASSEGVGYNEQFF

D: TRBD1
size: few
V: TRBV6-1
J: TRBJ2-7
DNA: TGTGCCAGCAGTGAATCATGGGACAGCTACGAGCAGTACTTC
CDR3: CASSESWDSYEQYF

D: NA
size: NA
V: TRBV5-1
J: TRBJ1-1
DNA: TGCGCCAGCAGCTTGGACGGGATGAACACTGAAGCTTTCTTT
CDR3: CASSLDGMNTEAFF

D: NA
size: NA
V: TRBV2
J: TRBJ1-5
DNA: TGTGCCAGCAGTGAACAGGGGAGGGGTCAGCCCCAGCATTTT
CDR3: CASSEQGRGQPQHF

D: NA
size: NA
V: TRBV7-9
J: TRBJ1-1
DNA: TGTGCCAGCAGCGCATCCCGATCGGGGGGCCCTGAAGCTTTCTTT
CDR3: CASSASRSGGPEAFF

D: NA
size: NA
V: TRBV25-1
J: TRBJ1-3
DNA: TGTGCCAGCAGTGACCCCACGCCTACAGGGCCCTCTGGAAACACCATATATTTT
CDR3: CASSDPTPTGPSGNTIYF

D: NA
size: NA
V: TRBV7-6
J: TRBJ1-1
DNA: TGTGCCAGCAGCTTACGGCAGGGGAACACTGAAGCTTTCTTT
CDR3: CASSLRQGNTEAFF

D: NA
size: NA
V: TRBV5-4
J: TRBJ2-7
DNA: TGTGCCAGCAGCTTGGATCTCCACGAGCAGTACTTC
CDR3: CASSLDLHEQYF

D: NA
size: NA
V: TRBV2
J: TRBJ1-5
DNA: TGTGCCAGCAGTGGAACAGGAAGTTATAGCAATCAGCCCCAGCATTTT
CDR3: CASSGTGSYSNQPQHF

D: TRBD1
size: NA
V: TRBV30
J: TRBJ1-2
DNA: TGTGCCTACAGGGGAAGGGGCTACACCTTC
CDR3: CAYRGRGYTF

D: NA
size: NA
V: TRBV5-8
J: TRBJ2-1
DNA: TGTGCCAGCAGCTTGGGTCTGCGTCGGGTTCCTGGTGAGCAGTTCTTC
CDR3: CASSLGLRRVPGEQFF

D: NA
size: NA
V: TRBV5-4
J: TRBJ2-3
DNA: TGTGCCAGCAGCTTTACAGGGTCTAGCACAGATACGCAGTATTTT
CDR3: CASSFTGSSTDTQYF

D: NA
size: few
V: TRBV5-1
J: TRBJ2-3
DNA: TGCGCCAGCAGCTTGCGGGGAAGCACAGATACGCAGTATTTT
CDR3: CASSLRGSTDTQYF

D: NA
size: NA
V: TRBV11-1
J: TRBJ2-3
DNA: TGTGCCAGCAGCTTACGACGGGTAGGGGCTTGGGCAGATACGCAGTATTTT
CDR3: CASSLRRVGAWADTQYF

D: TRBD1
size: NA
V: TRBV2
J: TRBJ1-1
DNA: TGTGCCAGCCGCTTTAGGGGGCGGAACACTGAAGCTTTCTTT
CDR3: CASRFRGRNTEAFF

D: TRBD2
size: NA
V: TRBV29-1
J: TRBJ2-1
DNA: TGCAGCGTTGAGACTAGCGGGGACAATGAGCAGTTCTTC
CDR3: CSVETSGDNEQFF

D: TRBD2
size: NA
V: TRBV9
J: TRBJ2-3
DNA: TGTGCCAGCAGCGGACTAGCGGGGGCCCCAGATACGCAGTATTTT
CDR3: CASSGLAGAPDTQYF

D: TRBD2
size: NA
V: TRBV7-2
J: TRBJ2-3
DNA: TGTGCCAGCAGCTTAGTTAGTAGCGGGGGGGCGGGAGATACGCAGTATTTT
CDR3: CASSLVSSGGAGDTQYF

D: NA
size: NA
V: TRBV7-2
J: TRBJ1-2
DNA: TGTGCCAGCAGCCGAACTTCCGGGACACACTATGGCTACACCTTC
CDR3: CASSRTSGTHYGYTF

D: TRBD2
size: few
V: TRBV6-5
J: TRBJ2-1
DNA: TGTGCCAGCAGTTACTCGACGGGGGGCAATGAGCAGTTCTTC
CDR3: CASSYSTGGNEQFF

D: TRBD1
size: NA
V: TRBV2
J: TRBJ1-2
DNA: TGTGCCAGCAGTGTATTCCAGGGGGCCGTCTATGGCTACACCTTC
CDR3: CASSVFQGAVYGYTF

D: NA
size: NA
V: TRBV2
J: TRBJ1-2
DNA: TGTGCCAGCAGTGTACGACAGGATCTCTCCTATGGCTACACCTTC
CDR3: CASSVRQDLSYGYTF

D: TRBD2
size: NA
V: TRBV5-1
J: TRBJ2-1
DNA: TGCGCCAGCAGCTCGACTAGCGGGGGCTTTGGGCGTTCCAATGAGCAGTTCTTC
CDR3: CASSSTSGGFGRSNEQFF

D: NA
size: NA
V: TRBV5-8
J: TRBJ2-1
DNA: TGTGCCAGCAGCTTGGTCGACAATGAGCAGTTCTTC
CDR3: CASSLVDNEQFF

D: TRBD2
size: once
V: TRBV6-1
J: TRBJ2-5
DNA: TGTGCCAGCACCCCGACTAGCGCGGGGGAGACCCAGTACTTC
CDR3: CASTPTSAGETQYF

D: NA
size: NA
V: TRBV6-5
J: TRBJ2-5
DNA: TGTGCCAGCAGTTACTCGGCCGCGGGGATTCAAGAGACCCAGTACTTC
CDR3: CASSYSAAGIQETQYF

D: TRBD2
size: NA
V: TRBV7-3
J: TRBJ2-1
DNA: TGTGCCAGCAGCTCGGGGACTAGCGGCTACAATGAGCAGTTCTTC
CDR3: CASSSGTSGYNEQFF

D: TRBD1
size: NA
V: TRBV18
J: TRBJ1-6
DNA: TGTGCCAGCTCAGCGGACAGGGTGGATAATTCACCCCTCCACTTT
CDR3: CASSADRVDNSPLHF

D: NA
size: NA
V: TRBV27
J: TRBJ2-5
DNA: TGTGCCAGCACCCCCGGAGGGTTTCAAGAGACCCAGTACTTC
CDR3: CASTPGGFQETQYF

D: TRBD2
size: few
V: TRBV14
J: TRBJ2-3
DNA: TGTGCCAGCAGCCATATAGCGGGGGGGCTTTATACGCAGTATTTT
CDR3: CASSHIAGGLYTQYF

D: TRBD2
size: NA
V: TRBV30
J: TRBJ2-5
DNA: TGTGCCTGGAGTACGGGGATAGCGGGGTTGCAAGAGACCCAGTACTTC
CDR3: CAWSTGIAGLQETQYF

D: NA
size: NA
V: TRBV29-1
J: TRBJ1-1
DNA: TGCACCGTCCGGGATGCTGAAGCTTTCTTT
CDR3: CTVRDAEAFF

D: NA
size: NA
V: TRBV7-8
J: TRBJ1-1
DNA: TGTGCCAGCAGCCCACAGTTGAACACTGAAGCTTTCTTT
CDR3: CASSPQLNTEAFF

D: NA
size: few
V: TRBV29-1
J: TRBJ2-5
DNA: TGCAGCGCCCGTTCCAGACAAGAGACCCAGTACTTC
CDR3: CSARSRQETQYF

D: NA
size: NA
V: TRBV7-2
J: TRBJ2-3
DNA: TGTGCCAGCAGCTTTAGCGGACAGGACACAGATACGCAGTATTTT
CDR3: CASSFSGQDTDTQYF

D: NA
size: NA
V: TRBV19
J: TRBJ1-5
DNA: TGTGCCAGTAGTATCCAAGCTACAGGGAATCAGCCCCAGCATTTT
CDR3: CASSIQATGNQPQHF

D: NA
size: once
V: TRBV11-2
J: TRBJ1-4
DNA: TGTGCCAGCAGCCCAGGAGGGGTAGAGGAAAAACTGTTTTTT
CDR3: CASSPGGVEEKLFF

D: NA
size: NA
V: TRBV29-1
J: TRBJ2-7
DNA: TGCAGCGTTGTCGCTTTTAAATCCTACGAGCAGTACTTC
CDR3: CSVVAFKSYEQYF

D: NA
size: few
V: TRBV13
J: TRBJ1-3
DNA: TGTGCCAGCAGCTCCCTCGGGAGGGACTCTGGAAACACCATATATTTT
CDR3: CASSSLGRDSGNTIYF

D: NA
size: NA
V: TRBV19
J: TRBJ1-5
DNA: TGTGCCAGTAGGTACGGCGGCCAAAATCAGCCCCAGCATTTT
CDR3: CASRYGGQNQPQHF

D: NA
size: NA
V: TRBV27
J: TRBJ1-1
DNA: TGTGCCAGCAGTCTAATACAGGGATTGAAAGCTTTCTTT
CDR3: CASSLIQGLKAFF